Listed below are T cell receptor beta chains from one sample, sequenced in a study of blood T cells in healthy people across ages. TCRdb fed the 5' RACE reads into MiXCR, producing one record per CDR3 protein. The data hold hundreds of thousands of distinct CDR3 sequences, with 20% to 25% observed a single time. The sequenced sample was blood. Receptor source: a man between 70 and 80 years old in good health. Both conserved end residues are part of each CDR3. Fields, in order: clone size, J gene, V gene, D gene, CDR3 protein, CDR3 DNA. The D gene is left open where the match is weak. Rows may omit the clone size; those that give it use once, few, many or a size class.

clone_size: -; j_call: TRBJ2-5; v_call: TRBV20-1; d_call: TRBD2; cdr3_aa: CSASTGTSVQETQYF; cdr3_nt: TGCAGTGCTAGTACAGGGACTAGCGTGCAAGAGACCCAGTACTTC
clone_size: few; j_call: TRBJ1-1; v_call: TRBV19; d_call: -; cdr3_aa: CASSIRGNTEAFF; cdr3_nt: TGTGCCAGTAGTATTCGGGGGAACACTGAAGCTTTCTTT
clone_size: -; j_call: TRBJ2-5; v_call: TRBV20-1; d_call: -; cdr3_aa: CSARGWLAETQYF; cdr3_nt: TGCAGTGCTAGAGGGTGGCTAGCGGAGACCCAGTACTTC
clone_size: many; j_call: TRBJ2-5; v_call: TRBV11-2; d_call: -; cdr3_aa: CASSGLLGVTQYF; cdr3_nt: TGTGCCAGCAGCGGGCTTCTCGGGGTGACCCAGTACTTC
clone_size: -; j_call: TRBJ1-1; v_call: TRBV20-1; d_call: -; cdr3_aa: CSASKGGGRTEAFF; cdr3_nt: TGCAGTGCTAGTAAGGGGGGGGGCCGTACTGAAGCTTTCTTT
clone_size: few; j_call: TRBJ1-4; v_call: TRBV5-6; d_call: -; cdr3_aa: CASSLGKSGLYGEKLFF; cdr3_nt: TGTGCCAGCAGCTTGGGGAAGTCAGGGCTTTATGGTGAAAAACTGTTTTTT
clone_size: -; j_call: TRBJ2-7; v_call: TRBV2; d_call: -; cdr3_aa: CASSVRDWDYEQYF; cdr3_nt: TGTGCCAGCAGTGTCCGGGACTGGGACTACGAGCAGTACTTC
clone_size: few; j_call: TRBJ2-2; v_call: TRBV18; d_call: TRBD1; cdr3_aa: CASSLQRDRAAGELFF; cdr3_nt: TGTGCCAGCTCACTACAGAGGGACAGGGCGGCCGGGGAGCTGTTTTTT
clone_size: many; j_call: TRBJ1-5; v_call: TRBV28; d_call: -; cdr3_aa: CASSLFNQPQHF; cdr3_nt: TGTGCCAGCAGTTTATTCAATCAGCCCCAGCATTTT
clone_size: many; j_call: TRBJ2-6; v_call: TRBV10-3; d_call: -; cdr3_aa: CATGTRGAGANVLTF; cdr3_nt: TGTGCCACCGGGACAAGAGGAGCTGGGGCCAACGTCCTGACTTTC
clone_size: -; j_call: TRBJ2-1; v_call: TRBV10-3; d_call: -; cdr3_aa: CAGTGGEDNEQFF; cdr3_nt: TGTGCCGGAACAGGCGGAGAAGACAATGAGCAGTTCTTC
clone_size: many; j_call: TRBJ2-7; v_call: TRBV12-3/TRBV12-4; d_call: TRBD2; cdr3_aa: CASSSGLAGGYEQYF; cdr3_nt: TGTGCCAGCAGTTCCGGACTAGCGGGAGGCTACGAGCAGTACTTC
clone_size: few; j_call: TRBJ2-7; v_call: TRBV20-1; d_call: TRBD2; cdr3_aa: CSAVTRGSGSVDF; cdr3_nt: TGCAGTGCAGTGACTAGGGGGAGCGGGAGCGTGGACTTC
clone_size: few; j_call: TRBJ1-1; v_call: TRBV2; d_call: -; cdr3_aa: CASSEKGRLTEAFF; cdr3_nt: TGTGCCAGCAGTGAAAAAGGGAGATTGACTGAAGCTTTCTTT
clone_size: many; j_call: TRBJ2-7; v_call: TRBV10-3; d_call: TRBD2; cdr3_aa: CAISDLAEAYEQYF; cdr3_nt: TGTGCCATCAGTGACCTAGCGGAGGCCTACGAGCAGTACTTC
clone_size: -; j_call: TRBJ2-7; v_call: TRBV29-1; d_call: -; cdr3_aa: CSVGDFPYEQYF; cdr3_nt: TGCAGCGTGGGGGACTTCCCCTACGAGCAGTACTTC
clone_size: -; j_call: TRBJ2-3; v_call: TRBV11-2; d_call: -; cdr3_aa: CASSLDGQNTDTQYF; cdr3_nt: TGTGCCAGCAGCTTAGACGGACAGAACACAGATACGCAGTATTTT
clone_size: -; j_call: TRBJ2-4; v_call: TRBV6-6; d_call: -; cdr3_aa: CASSSPTDAKNIQYF; cdr3_nt: TGTGCCAGCAGTTCGCCGACTGATGCCAAAAACATTCAGTACTTC
clone_size: -; j_call: TRBJ2-1; v_call: TRBV6-5; d_call: -; cdr3_aa: CASSTRINEQFF; cdr3_nt: TGTGCCAGCAGTACTAGAATCAATGAGCAGTTCTTC
clone_size: few; j_call: TRBJ2-2; v_call: TRBV9; d_call: -; cdr3_aa: CASSSRLGETGELFF; cdr3_nt: TGTGCCAGCAGCTCCCGACTAGGAGAGACCGGGGAGCTGTTTTTT
clone_size: few; j_call: TRBJ2-6; v_call: TRBV25-1; d_call: -; cdr3_aa: CASSDGRGSGANVLTF; cdr3_nt: TGTGCCAGCAGTGATGGTCGGGGGTCTGGGGCCAACGTCCTGACTTTC
clone_size: -; j_call: TRBJ2-7; v_call: TRBV20-1; d_call: TRBD2; cdr3_aa: CSASTSGRSEQYF; cdr3_nt: TGCAGTGCTTCGACTAGCGGGAGATCCGAGCAGTACTTC
clone_size: -; j_call: TRBJ2-5; v_call: TRBV6-1; d_call: TRBD2; cdr3_aa: CASGTSGYQETQYF; cdr3_nt: TGTGCCAGCGGGACTAGCGGCTACCAAGAGACCCAGTACTTC
clone_size: many; j_call: TRBJ1-4; v_call: TRBV12-3/TRBV12-4; d_call: TRBD1; cdr3_aa: CASSYTHGTGQSHLNEKLFF; cdr3_nt: TGTGCCAGCAGTTATACCCACGGGACAGGCCAATCCCACCTTAATGAAAAACTGTTTTTT
clone_size: -; j_call: TRBJ2-2; v_call: TRBV6-2/TRBV6-3; d_call: TRBD2; cdr3_aa: CASNILAGETGELFF; cdr3_nt: TGTGCCAGCAATATACTAGCGGGAGAGACCGGGGAGCTGTTTTTT
clone_size: -; j_call: TRBJ2-1; v_call: TRBV6-6; d_call: -; cdr3_aa: CASSAHKQGEQFF; cdr3_nt: TGTGCCAGCAGTGCCCACAAACAGGGAGAGCAGTTCTTC
clone_size: -; j_call: TRBJ2-7; v_call: TRBV25-1; d_call: -; cdr3_aa: CASSDRSSYEQYF; cdr3_nt: TGTGCCAGCAGTGATCGCAGCTCCTACGAGCAGTACTTC
clone_size: few; j_call: TRBJ2-7; v_call: TRBV9; d_call: TRBD2; cdr3_aa: CASSVEVSGRQEQYF; cdr3_nt: TGTGCCAGCAGCGTGGAAGTTAGCGGGAGGCAAGAGCAGTACTTC
clone_size: -; j_call: TRBJ1-4; v_call: TRBV5-1; d_call: -; cdr3_aa: CASRRQAATNEKLFF; cdr3_nt: TGCGCCAGCAGGAGACAAGCGGCAACTAATGAAAAACTGTTTTTT